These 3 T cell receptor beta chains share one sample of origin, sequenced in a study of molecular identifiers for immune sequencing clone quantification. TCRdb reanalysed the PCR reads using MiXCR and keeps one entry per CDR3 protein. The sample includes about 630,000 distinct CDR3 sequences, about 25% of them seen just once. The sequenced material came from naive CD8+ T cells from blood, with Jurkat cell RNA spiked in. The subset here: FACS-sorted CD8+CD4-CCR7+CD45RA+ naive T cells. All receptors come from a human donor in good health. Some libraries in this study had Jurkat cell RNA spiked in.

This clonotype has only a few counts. CDR3 in amino acids: CASPPNRVDTQYF. The CDR3 DNA reads as TGTGCCAGCCCCCCTAATCGGGTTGATACGCAGTATTTT. The rearrangement joins TRBV28 to TRBJ2-3; no clear D. Trimming stripped 8 bases from V and 6 bases from J, with 15 bases between. The CDR3 loop spans 13 amino acids. Per the germline V gene, CDR1 is MDHEN and CDR2 is SYDVKM.

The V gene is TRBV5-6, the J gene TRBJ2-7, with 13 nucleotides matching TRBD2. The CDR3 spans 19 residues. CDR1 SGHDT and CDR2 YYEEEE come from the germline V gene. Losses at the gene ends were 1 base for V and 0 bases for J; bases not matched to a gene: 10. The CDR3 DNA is TGTGCCAGCAGCTTGAAGCCGGGACTAGCGGGGACCTACTCCTACGAGCAGTACTTC. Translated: CASSLKPGLAGTYSYEQYF.

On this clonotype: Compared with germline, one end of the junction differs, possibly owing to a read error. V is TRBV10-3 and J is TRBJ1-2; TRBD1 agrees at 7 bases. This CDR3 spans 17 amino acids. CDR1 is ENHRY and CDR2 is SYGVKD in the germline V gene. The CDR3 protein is CAISESRFGTEFDGYPF. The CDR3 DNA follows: TGTGCCATCAGTGAGTCGAGGTTCGGGACAGAATTTGATGGCTACCCCTTC.